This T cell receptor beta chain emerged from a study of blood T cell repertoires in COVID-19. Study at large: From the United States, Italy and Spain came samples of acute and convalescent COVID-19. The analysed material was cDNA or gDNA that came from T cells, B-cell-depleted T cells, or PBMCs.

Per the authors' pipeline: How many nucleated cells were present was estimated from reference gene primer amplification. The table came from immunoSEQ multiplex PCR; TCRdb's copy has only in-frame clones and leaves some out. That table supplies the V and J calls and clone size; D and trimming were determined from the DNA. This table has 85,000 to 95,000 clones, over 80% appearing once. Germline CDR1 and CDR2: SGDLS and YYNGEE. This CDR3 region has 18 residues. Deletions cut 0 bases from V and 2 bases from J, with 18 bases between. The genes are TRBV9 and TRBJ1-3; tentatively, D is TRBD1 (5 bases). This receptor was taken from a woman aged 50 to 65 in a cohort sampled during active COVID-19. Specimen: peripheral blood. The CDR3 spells CASSVEDRTRDPGNTIYF. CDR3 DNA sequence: TGTGCCAGCAGCGTAGAAGACCGGACAAGAGACCCTGGAAACACCATATATTTT.